This T cell receptor (beta chain) was recorded in a study of cytomegalovirus exposure and HLA in healthy donors. The overall study: T cells numbering around 190 million yielded fewer than 140 million unique TCR beta sequences in an earlier analysis. Among several hundred genotyped donors, about 85% fell in the Caucasian-associated ancestry cluster. Study-level points and caveats: In presence/absence analyses, roughly uniform sequencing depth across donors was assumed. The study designated some 180 TCR beta chains cytomegalovirus-associated.

A multiplex PCR was run with 60 Vbeta primers and 13 Jbeta primers. Produced via immunoSEQ multiplex PCR; TCRdb's table is partial and in-frame only. The sample consists of 150,000 to 200,000 clones, roughly four fifths of them appearing once. Worth noting for this clone: What it recognizes is unknown.

The V and J ends lost 6 bases and 0 bases, in that order; junction bases with no gene match: 4. The germline gives CDR1 SEHNR, CDR2 FQNEAQ (reference sequence). CDR3 size: 15 residues. This clonotype originated in a male donor in good health and CMV-seropositive. The chain has TRBV7-9 and TRBJ2-7; 11 bases align to TRBD2. The sample taken for sequencing was PBMCs. The CDR3 nucleotides read TGTGCCAGCAGTCCTAGCGGGAGGCCCTCCTACGAGCAGTACTTC. Its protein is CASSPSGRPSYEQYF.